The TCR beta chain described here comes from a study of cytomegalovirus exposure and HLA in healthy donors. Study-wide results and caveats: Researchers reported in a later analysis that a missense DCLRE1C variant was tied to TCR beta V- and J-gene trimming. Among CMV-associated TCR beta chains, most appeared HLA-restricted in a later analysis.

In its sample, this clone was seen once. Its antigen is not known. Primers: 60 Vbeta forward and 13 Jbeta reverse. Authors' methods: There were about 88 million unique TCR beta chains by a later count, and about 12 million of them were shared. Profiling relied on immunoSEQ multiplex PCR, and the TCRdb table lists in-frame clones only, not all of them. V, J and clone size reflect that table, while D and trimming were determined from the DNA. Here the sample spans 150,000 to 200,000 clones, 60% to 80% being singletons. This CDR3 is built from 15 residues. V lost 6 bases and J lost 6; bases outside the gene matches: 5. CDR1 is LNHNV, CDR2 YYDKDF, per germline (reference sequence).

The source of this sequence is a man between 50 and 59 years old in good health and CMV-seropositive. The chain joins TRBV15 to TRBJ1-6; 10 bases line up with TRBD1. The sample consisted of PBMCs. The CDR3 region is CATRSRTGGNSPLHF. The CDR3 nucleotides read TGTGCCACCAGAAGCAGGACAGGGGGTAATTCACCCCTCCACTTT.